What follows are 9 T cell receptor beta chains derived from one specimen sequenced in a study of shared clonotypes between healthy human individuals. The data were produced by immunoSEQ multiplex PCR, yet TCRdb's version contains in-frame clones alone and is incomplete. This table holds around 2.5 million clones, over 85% found once. Sequenced sample: naive CD4+ T cells from PBMCs. The subset: CD45RA+ positively selected. The origin of the receptors is a man between 18 and 29 years old in good health. Some clones in this sample may be carry-over from other donors' samples.

The V gene is TRBV19, the J gene TRBJ1-5; D gene uncertain. The CDR3 loop spans 17 amino acids. The V end lost 7 bases, the J end lost 0 bases, and 19 bases lay between the germline ends. Germline V gene data show CDR1 as LNHDA and CDR2 as SQIVND (reference sequence). The CDR3 here is CASTTRPDRYSNQPQHF. For the CDR3, the DNA is TGTGCCAGTACTACAAGGCCGGATCGTTATAGCAATCAGCCCCAGCATTTT.

The chain employs TRBV28 and TRBJ2-2, with TRBD1 matching 11 bases. CDR3 length equals 15 residues. V shed 6 bases and J 7 bases; nucleotides not matched to a gene: 7. Germline V CDR1 and CDR2: MDHEN, SYDVKM. The CDR3 protein is CASRRDRGWVGELFF. The CDR3, as DNA: TGTGCCAGCAGGAGGGACAGGGGGTGGGTCGGGGAGCTGTTTTTT.

The chain couples TRBV6-4 to TRBJ2-3; 12 bases fit TRBD2. The V and J ends lost 5 bases and 6 bases, in that order; junction bases with no gene match: 3. This CDR3 comprises 14 residues. From germline, CDR1 is MRHNA and CDR2 SNTAGT. Here the CDR3 reads CASSPTSGGDTQYF. The CDR3 bases are TGTGCCAGCAGTCCAACTAGCGGGGGGGATACGCAGTATTTT.

The chain employs TRBV5-1 and TRBJ1-4; 11 positions match TRBD1. There are 14 residues in the CDR3. Germline CDR1 and CDR2: SGHRS and YFSETQ. After removal of 4 bases from V and 8 bases from J, the junction contained 4 bases not matched to a gene. The CDR3 region is CASSQDRGREKLFF. The CDR3 DNA sequence: TGCGCCAGCAGCCAGGACAGGGGGCGCGAAAAACTGTTTTTT.

This clone was counted a single time. The chain has TRBV5-1 and TRBJ2-1; 8 nucleotides line up with TRBD2. The CDR3 spans 14 residues. V shed 4 bases, J shed 8 bases, and the junction held 8 bases outside the gene matches. Germline values: CDR1 SGHRS, CDR2 YFSETQ. The CDR3 region is CASSHRSGSDEQFF. The CDR3 DNA reads as TGCGCCAGCAGCCATAGAAGCGGGAGCGATGAGCAGTTCTTC.

For this clone: Other DNA sequences in this sample translate to the same CDR3. The CDR3 DNA reads TGTGCCACCAGTCGGACTAGCGGGAGCTCCTACGAGCAGTACTTC. Translation gives CATSRTSGSSYEQYF. The V call is TRBV15, the J call TRBJ2-7; 13 bases map to TRBD2. V trimming: 6 bases; J trimming: 0 bases; junction bases outside the gene matches: 2. The CDR3 totals 15 residues. Per germline, CDR1 LNHNV and CDR2 YYDKDF (reference sequence).

The gene calls are TRBV7-8 and TRBJ2-5; no definite D call. The CDR3 sequence is 15 residues long. V was shortened by 5 bases and J by 5 bases, with 18 bases between the two germline ends. Germline V gives CDR1 SGHVS, CDR2 FQNEAQ. The CDR3 sequence: CASSPNPGSRETQYF. The CDR3 region has the DNA TGTGCCAGCAGCCCAAACCCGGGCTCGAGGGAGACCCAGTACTTC.

Comments on this clone: Other DNA sequences in the sample encode the same CDR3. J is TRBJ2-7 and V is TRBV5-1, with D uncertain. CDR1 SGHRS and CDR2 YFSETQ come from the germline V gene. The CDR3 has 14 residues. V dropped 3 bases and J dropped 1 base, with 11 bases sitting between them. For the CDR3, the DNA is TGCGCCAGCAGCTCAAGCGCTCCTTCCTACGAGCAGTACTTC. Translation gives CASSSSAPSYEQYF.

Notes on this clone: Other DNA sequences in the same sample also yield this CDR3. The chain recombines TRBV5-1 with TRBJ2-1; TRBD1 agrees at 8 bases. Germline V lookup: CDR1 SGHRS, CDR2 YFSETQ. CDR3 length: 15 amino acids. Germline trimming cut 3 bases from V and 0 bases from J; bases unmatched to any gene: 2. This chain's CDR3 is CASSSGQGSYNEQFF. The CDR3 nucleotides read TGCGCCAGCAGCTCAGGACAGGGCTCCTACAATGAGCAGTTCTTC.